The clone carrying this T cell receptor beta chain was counted a few times. Its antigen is not known. The authors sorted naive CD8 T cells as CD8+CD4-CCR7+CD45RA+. TCRdb used MiXCR to reprocess the PCR reads, holding one entry per CDR3 protein. The profile shows just under 650,000 distinct CDR3 sequences, less than 20% of them singletons. This CDR3 comprises 16 residues. Between the trimmed V and J ends, which lost 5 bases and 3 bases, there was a span of 20 bases. Germline V gene lookup returns CDR1 MNHEY and CDR2 SVGAGI. These data belong to a study of molecular identifiers for immune sequencing clone quantification. General study results and limits: Spiked TCR RNA from one Jurkat cell reportedly showed up when mixed among one million naive cells.

The chain is built from TRBV6-5 and TRBJ2-7; D gene unclear. Sequenced material: naive CD8+ T cells from blood, with Jurkat cell RNA spiked in. Subset given: FACS-sorted CD8+CD4-CCR7+CD45RA+ naive T cells. The receptor comes from a human donor in good health. Some libraries in this study had Jurkat cell RNA spiked in. In DNA form, the CDR3 reads TGTGCCAGCAGTCTTTCCCCGGACGGTTCCTTCTACGAGCAGTACTTC. This codes for CASSLSPDGSFYEQYF.